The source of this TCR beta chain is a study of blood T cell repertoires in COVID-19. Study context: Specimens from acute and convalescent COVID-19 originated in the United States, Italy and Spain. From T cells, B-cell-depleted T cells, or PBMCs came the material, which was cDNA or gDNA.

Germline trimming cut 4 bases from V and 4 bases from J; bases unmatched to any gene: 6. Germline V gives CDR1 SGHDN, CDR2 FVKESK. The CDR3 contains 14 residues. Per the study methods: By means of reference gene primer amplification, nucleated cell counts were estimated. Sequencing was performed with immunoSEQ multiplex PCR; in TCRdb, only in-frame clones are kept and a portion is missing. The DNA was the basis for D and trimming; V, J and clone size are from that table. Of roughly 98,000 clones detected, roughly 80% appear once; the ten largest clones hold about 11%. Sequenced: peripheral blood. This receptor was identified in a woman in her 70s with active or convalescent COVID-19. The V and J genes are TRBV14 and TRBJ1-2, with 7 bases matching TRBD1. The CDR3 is CASSPGQVFYGYTF. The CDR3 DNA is TGTGCCAGCAGCCCCGGACAGGTTTTCTATGGCTACACCTTC.